This T cell receptor beta chain was found in a study of stem cell transplantation in POMP-related autoinflammatory disease. Background on the study: Before transplant: CD4+ naive skewing, low CD8+ proportions, reduced cytokine secretion.

The CDR3 contains 15 residues. V was cut by 8 bases and J by 4 bases, with 17 bases left in between. Looked up from germline, CDR1 is MDHEN and CDR2 is SYDVKM. This table comes from immunoSEQ multiplex PCR, and its TCRdb copy is limited to in-frame clones, with some not included. The sample has around 11,000 clones, around 90% seen once. Concerning this clone: Its antigen is still unknown.

Overall study results and limits: In patients with PRAID, every analyzed T-cell subset tended to show lower diversity and higher clonality. Unique TRB V-J gene pairings were limited in number in patients with PRAID.

The sequenced sample was CD8+ T cells from PBMCs, obtained before stem cell transplantation. The sequence was obtained from a human donor with POMP-related autoinflammation and immune dysregulation (PRAID). This chain uses TRBV28 with TRBJ2-2; D assignment may be TRBD1 or TRBD2 (6 bases each). CDR3 region: CASRPRGRSTGELFF. The CDR3, as DNA: TGTGCCAGCCGCCCCCGGGGGCGGAGCACCGGGGAGCTGTTTTTT.